This T cell receptor beta chain appears in the sequencing data of a study of early T cells in non-severe SARS-CoV-2 infection. On the study more broadly: Sequencing used unsorted whole-blood bulk RNA, so chains lack pairing.

The CDR3 runs 12 residues. CDR1 and CDR2 (germline): SGHVS, FQNEAQ. Attachment of unique molecular identifiers was made to individual cDNA molecules. TCRdb reprocessed the 5' RACE reads with MiXCR, giving one entry per CDR3 protein. The sample yields 35,000 to 45,000 distinct CDR3 sequences, approximately 12% seen once. As for this clonotype: A much larger clone lies one base from this, so it may be a read error.

The TCR comes from an adult who was a healthcare worker with PCR-confirmed SARS-CoV-2 infection or an uninfected control (not recorded which). Sequences were obtained from whole blood. The rearrangement uses TRBV7-8 and TRBJ2-7, with D uncertain. The CDR3 spells CASSLAGYERYF. The CDR3 bases are TGTGCCAGCAGCTTAGCAGGCTACGAGCGGTACTTC.